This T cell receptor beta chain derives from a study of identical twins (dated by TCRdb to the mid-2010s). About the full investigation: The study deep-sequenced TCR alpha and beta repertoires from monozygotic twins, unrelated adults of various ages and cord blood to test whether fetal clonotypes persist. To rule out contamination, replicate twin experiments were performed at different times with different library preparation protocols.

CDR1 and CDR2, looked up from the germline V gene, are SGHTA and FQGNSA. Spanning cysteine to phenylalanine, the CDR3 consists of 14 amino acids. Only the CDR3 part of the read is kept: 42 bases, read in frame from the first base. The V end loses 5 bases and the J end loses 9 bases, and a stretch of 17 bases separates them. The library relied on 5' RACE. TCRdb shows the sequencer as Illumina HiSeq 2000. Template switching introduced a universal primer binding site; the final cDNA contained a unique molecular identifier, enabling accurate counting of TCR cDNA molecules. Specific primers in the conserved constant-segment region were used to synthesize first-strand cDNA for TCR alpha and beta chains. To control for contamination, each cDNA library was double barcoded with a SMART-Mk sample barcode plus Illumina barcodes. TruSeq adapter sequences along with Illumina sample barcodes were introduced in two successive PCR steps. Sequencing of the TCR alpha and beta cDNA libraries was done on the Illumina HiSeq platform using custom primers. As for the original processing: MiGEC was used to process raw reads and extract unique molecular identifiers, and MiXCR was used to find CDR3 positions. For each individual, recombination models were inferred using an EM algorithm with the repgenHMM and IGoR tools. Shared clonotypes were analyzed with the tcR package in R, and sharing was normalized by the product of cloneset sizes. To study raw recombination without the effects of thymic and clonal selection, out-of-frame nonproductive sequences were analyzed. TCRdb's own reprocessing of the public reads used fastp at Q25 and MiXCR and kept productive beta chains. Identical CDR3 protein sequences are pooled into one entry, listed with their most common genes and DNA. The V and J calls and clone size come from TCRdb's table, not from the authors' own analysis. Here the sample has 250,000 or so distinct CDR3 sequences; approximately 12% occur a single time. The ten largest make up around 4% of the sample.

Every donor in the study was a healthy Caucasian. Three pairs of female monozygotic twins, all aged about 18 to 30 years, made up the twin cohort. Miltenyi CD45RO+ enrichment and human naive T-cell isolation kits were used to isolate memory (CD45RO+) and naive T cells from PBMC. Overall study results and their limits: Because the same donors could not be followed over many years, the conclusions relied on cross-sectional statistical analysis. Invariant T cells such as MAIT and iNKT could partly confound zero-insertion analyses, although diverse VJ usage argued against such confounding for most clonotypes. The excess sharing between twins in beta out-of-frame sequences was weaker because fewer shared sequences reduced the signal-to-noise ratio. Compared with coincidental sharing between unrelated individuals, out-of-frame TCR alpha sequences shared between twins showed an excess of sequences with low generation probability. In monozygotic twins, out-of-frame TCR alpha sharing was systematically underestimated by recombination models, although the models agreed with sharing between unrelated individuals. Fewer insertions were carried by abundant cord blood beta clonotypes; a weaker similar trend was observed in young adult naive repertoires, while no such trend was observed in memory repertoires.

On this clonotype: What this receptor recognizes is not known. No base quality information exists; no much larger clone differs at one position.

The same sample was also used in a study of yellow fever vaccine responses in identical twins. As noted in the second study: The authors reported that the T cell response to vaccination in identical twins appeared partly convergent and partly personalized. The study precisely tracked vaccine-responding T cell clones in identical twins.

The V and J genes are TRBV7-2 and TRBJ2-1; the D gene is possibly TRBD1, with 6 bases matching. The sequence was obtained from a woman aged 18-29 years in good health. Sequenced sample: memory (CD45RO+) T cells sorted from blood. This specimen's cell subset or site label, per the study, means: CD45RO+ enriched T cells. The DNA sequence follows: TGTGCCAGCAGCCCCCGCGGCATACAGGGTGAGCAGTTCTTC. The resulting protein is CASSPRGIQGEQFF.